The rows below give T cell receptor beta chains drawn from one sample of a study of T cells in Graves' hyperthyroidism and ophthalmopathy. TCRdb ran MiXCR on the multiplex PCR reads and lists one entry per CDR3 protein. The repertoire holds approximately 600,000 distinct CDR3 sequences, with less than 25% as singletons. The specimen sequenced was blood. The receptors were gathered from a man between 25 and 39 years old with Graves' ophthalmopathy. Both conserved end residues are part of each CDR3. The order of the fields is CDR3 protein, CDR3 DNA, CDR3 length, J gene, V gene, D gene, clone size. The D gene is left open where the match is weak. Size is omitted from some rows. Given values are once, few, many or a class for expanded clones.

cdr3_aa: CASSFPGPGSYNEQFF
cdr3_nt: TGTGCCAGCAGTTTTCCCGGGCCGGGCTCCTACAATGAGCAGTTCTTC
cdr3_length: 16
j_call: TRBJ2-1
v_call: TRBV27
d_call: -
clone_size: -

cdr3_aa: CSAWFQETQYF
cdr3_nt: TGCAGTGCTTGGTTCCAAGAGACCCAGTACTTC
cdr3_length: 11
j_call: TRBJ2-5
v_call: TRBV20-1
d_call: -
clone_size: few

cdr3_aa: CASTPMPGGETQYF
cdr3_nt: TGTGCCAGCACTCCCATGCCGGGGGGCGAGACCCAGTACTTC
cdr3_length: 14
j_call: TRBJ2-5
v_call: TRBV6-2/TRBV6-3
d_call: -
clone_size: many

cdr3_aa: CASSLGRQGYEQYF
cdr3_nt: TGTGCCAGCTCGTTGGGCCGACAGGGATACGAGCAGTACTTC
cdr3_length: 14
j_call: TRBJ2-7
v_call: TRBV27
d_call: TRBD1
clone_size: -

cdr3_aa: CASSSEPYTEAFF
cdr3_nt: TGTGCCAGCAGCTCGGAACCTTACACTGAAGCTTTCTTT
cdr3_length: 13
j_call: TRBJ1-1
v_call: TRBV7-3
d_call: -
clone_size: many

cdr3_aa: CASSLRDRGTKQYF
cdr3_nt: TGTGCCAGCAGTTTGCGGGACAGGGGTACGAAGCAGTACTTC
cdr3_length: 14
j_call: TRBJ2-7
v_call: TRBV27
d_call: TRBD1
clone_size: many

cdr3_aa: CASRPQGRYEQYF
cdr3_nt: TGCGCCAGCAGACCTCAAGGCAGGTACGAGCAGTACTTC
cdr3_length: 13
j_call: TRBJ2-7
v_call: TRBV5-1
d_call: -
clone_size: many

cdr3_aa: CSVVQDRSSYNEQFF
cdr3_nt: TGCAGCGTTGTACAGGACAGGAGCTCCTACAATGAGCAGTTCTTC
cdr3_length: 15
j_call: TRBJ2-1
v_call: TRBV29-1
d_call: TRBD1
clone_size: many

cdr3_aa: CASSKPGLAGSPADTQYF
cdr3_nt: TGTGCCAGCAGTAAGCCGGGACTAGCGGGATCCCCGGCAGATACGCAGTATTTT
cdr3_length: 18
j_call: TRBJ2-3
v_call: TRBV6-1
d_call: TRBD2
clone_size: -

cdr3_aa: CASSVVIAGEQYF
cdr3_nt: TGTGCCAGCAGCGTAGTAATAGCGGGGGAGCAGTACTTC
cdr3_length: 13
j_call: TRBJ2-7
v_call: TRBV9
d_call: TRBD2
clone_size: -

cdr3_aa: CASSVEASWFNTGELFF
cdr3_nt: TGTGCCAGCAGCGTAGAAGCTAGCTGGTTCAACACCGGGGAGCTGTTTTTT
cdr3_length: 17
j_call: TRBJ2-2
v_call: TRBV9
d_call: -
clone_size: -

cdr3_aa: CASSHDRGSSPQHF
cdr3_nt: TGTGCCAGCAGTCACGACAGGGGTAGTTCGCCCCAGCATTTT
cdr3_length: 14
j_call: TRBJ1-5
v_call: TRBV2
d_call: TRBD1
clone_size: many

cdr3_aa: CSVEEKGGGWADTQYF
cdr3_nt: TGCAGCGTTGAAGAGAAAGGGGGCGGTTGGGCAGATACGCAGTATTTT
cdr3_length: 16
j_call: TRBJ2-3
v_call: TRBV29-1
d_call: TRBD1
clone_size: few

cdr3_aa: CASSFLDRTSTDTQYF
cdr3_nt: TGTGCCAGCAGCTTCCTCGACCGGACTAGCACAGATACGCAGTATTTT
cdr3_length: 16
j_call: TRBJ2-3
v_call: TRBV13
d_call: -
clone_size: few

cdr3_aa: CASSLGTSGGTDTQYF
cdr3_nt: TGCGCCAGCAGCCTCGGGACTAGCGGGGGCACAGATACGCAGTATTTT
cdr3_length: 16
j_call: TRBJ2-3
v_call: TRBV5-1
d_call: TRBD2
clone_size: -

cdr3_aa: CASSSSGRAGPGELFF
cdr3_nt: TGTGCCAGCAGTTCTAGCGGGAGGGCCGGTCCCGGGGAGCTGTTTTTT
cdr3_length: 16
j_call: TRBJ2-2
v_call: TRBV12-3/TRBV12-4
d_call: TRBD2
clone_size: -

cdr3_aa: CASSPRGRDGTKLFF
cdr3_nt: TGTGCCAGCAGTCCCAGGGGGCGCGATGGAACAAAACTGTTTTTT
cdr3_length: 15
j_call: TRBJ1-4
v_call: TRBV12-3/TRBV12-4
d_call: TRBD1
clone_size: many

cdr3_aa: CASSISFGRGNTEAFF
cdr3_nt: TGTGCCAGTAGTATCTCTTTCGGTAGGGGGAACACTGAAGCTTTCTTT
cdr3_length: 16
j_call: TRBJ1-1
v_call: TRBV19
d_call: -
clone_size: -

cdr3_aa: CASSLGVGPSFKHEQYF
cdr3_nt: TGTGCCAGCAGCTTAGGAGTGGGACCCTCTTTTAAGCACGAGCAGTACTTC
cdr3_length: 17
j_call: TRBJ2-7
v_call: TRBV7-8
d_call: -
clone_size: -

cdr3_aa: CASTRQAQETQYF
cdr3_nt: TGTGCCAGCACGCGGCAGGCACAAGAGACCCAGTACTTC
cdr3_length: 13
j_call: TRBJ2-5
v_call: TRBV6-1
d_call: -
clone_size: once

cdr3_aa: CASSLTPGTGNTIYF
cdr3_nt: TGTGCCAGCAGCTTAACGCCCGGGACCGGAAACACCATATATTTT
cdr3_length: 15
j_call: TRBJ1-3
v_call: TRBV7-9
d_call: -
clone_size: -

cdr3_aa: CASSYGVENEKLFF
cdr3_nt: TGTGCCAGCAGTTATGGGGTAGAGAATGAAAAACTGTTTTTT
cdr3_length: 14
j_call: TRBJ1-4
v_call: TRBV6-1
d_call: -
clone_size: few

cdr3_aa: CASSVDSSRGSYEQYF
cdr3_nt: TGTGCCAGCAGCGTCGACTCCTCCAGGGGCTCCTACGAGCAGTACTTC
cdr3_length: 16
j_call: TRBJ2-7
v_call: TRBV9
d_call: -
clone_size: few

cdr3_aa: CASSSSGAGRQETQYF
cdr3_nt: TGTGCCAGCAGCTCCTCCGGGGCAGGACGCCAAGAGACCCAGTACTTC
cdr3_length: 16
j_call: TRBJ2-5
v_call: TRBV28
d_call: -
clone_size: -

cdr3_aa: CASSLRAGGLRTDTQYF
cdr3_nt: TGTGCCAGCAGTTTACGCGCGGGAGGGCTCCGGACAGATACGCAGTATTTT
cdr3_length: 17
j_call: TRBJ2-3
v_call: TRBV27
d_call: TRBD2
clone_size: -

cdr3_aa: CASRRLTSGRYEQFF
cdr3_nt: TGTGCCAGCAGGCGACTGACTAGCGGGAGGTATGAGCAGTTCTTC
cdr3_length: 15
j_call: TRBJ2-1
v_call: TRBV27
d_call: TRBD2
clone_size: -

cdr3_aa: CASSLDSSGNQPQHF
cdr3_nt: TGTGCCAGCAGTCTCGACTCATCGGGCAATCAGCCCCAGCATTTT
cdr3_length: 15
j_call: TRBJ1-5
v_call: TRBV28
d_call: -
clone_size: many

cdr3_aa: CASSPPGPAHGYTF
cdr3_nt: TGTGCCAGCAGTCCGCCCGGTCCTGCCCATGGCTACACCTTC
cdr3_length: 14
j_call: TRBJ1-2
v_call: TRBV12-3/TRBV12-4
d_call: -
clone_size: -

cdr3_aa: CASSYGGNYEQYF
cdr3_nt: TGTGCCAGCAGTTACGGTGGCAACTACGAGCAGTACTTC
cdr3_length: 13
j_call: TRBJ2-7
v_call: TRBV6-5
d_call: -
clone_size: few

cdr3_aa: CASSRDRGANEKLFF
cdr3_nt: TGTGCCAGTAGCAGGGACAGGGGTGCAAATGAAAAACTGTTTTTT
cdr3_length: 15
j_call: TRBJ1-4
v_call: TRBV19
d_call: TRBD1
clone_size: -

cdr3_aa: CASSARDRRVLTGELFF
cdr3_nt: TGTGCCAGCTCGGCCCGGGACAGGAGAGTGTTAACCGGGGAGCTGTTTTTT
cdr3_length: 17
j_call: TRBJ2-2
v_call: TRBV18
d_call: TRBD1
clone_size: -

cdr3_aa: CASSPGLAEPYEQYF
cdr3_nt: TGTGCCAGCAGTCCGGGACTAGCGGAACCCTACGAGCAGTACTTC
cdr3_length: 15
j_call: TRBJ2-7
v_call: TRBV12-3/TRBV12-4
d_call: TRBD2
clone_size: many

cdr3_aa: CASSPRGHRGNYEQYF
cdr3_nt: TGTGCCAGCAGTCCCCGGGGCCACAGGGGAAACTACGAGCAGTACTTC
cdr3_length: 16
j_call: TRBJ2-7
v_call: TRBV6-1
d_call: TRBD1
clone_size: many

cdr3_aa: CASSLHGRALNEQFF
cdr3_nt: TGTGCCAGCAGCTTACACGGGAGGGCCCTGAATGAGCAGTTCTTC
cdr3_length: 15
j_call: TRBJ2-1
v_call: TRBV7-3
d_call: TRBD2
clone_size: few

cdr3_aa: CASSRRQNTEAFF
cdr3_nt: TGTGCCAGCAGCAGACGACAGAACACTGAAGCTTTCTTT
cdr3_length: 13
j_call: TRBJ1-1
v_call: TRBV27
d_call: -
clone_size: -

cdr3_aa: CASSALFSHTEAFF
cdr3_nt: TGTGCCAGTAGCGCGCTTTTTAGTCACACTGAAGCTTTCTTT
cdr3_length: 14
j_call: TRBJ1-1
v_call: TRBV19
d_call: -
clone_size: few

cdr3_aa: CATSVVDRTEQFF
cdr3_nt: TGTGCCACCAGTGTTGTAGACAGGACTGAGCAGTTCTTC
cdr3_length: 13
j_call: TRBJ2-1
v_call: TRBV24-1
d_call: -
clone_size: -

cdr3_aa: CAISEGGGDTEAFF
cdr3_nt: TGTGCCATCAGTGAAGGAGGGGGCGACACTGAAGCTTTCTTT
cdr3_length: 14
j_call: TRBJ1-1
v_call: TRBV10-3
d_call: TRBD1
clone_size: -

cdr3_aa: CASEGLAGDPRRGGANVLTF
cdr3_nt: TGTGCCAGCGAAGGACTAGCGGGAGACCCTCGCCGGGGGGGGGCCAACGTCCTGACTTTC
cdr3_length: 20
j_call: TRBJ2-6
v_call: TRBV12-3/TRBV12-4
d_call: TRBD2
clone_size: -

cdr3_aa: CASSGPGAVRSTDTQYF
cdr3_nt: TGTGCCAGCAGTGGGCCAGGGGCCGTGCGGAGTACAGATACGCAGTATTTT
cdr3_length: 17
j_call: TRBJ2-3
v_call: TRBV6-1
d_call: -
clone_size: -

cdr3_aa: CAGDRGDTIYF
cdr3_nt: TGTGCGGGGGACAGGGGAGACACCATATATTTT
cdr3_length: 11
j_call: TRBJ1-3
v_call: TRBV30
d_call: TRBD1
clone_size: -

cdr3_aa: CASNPRGRALDEQFF
cdr3_nt: TGTGCCAGCAATCCTCGCGGGAGGGCCCTCGATGAGCAGTTCTTC
cdr3_length: 15
j_call: TRBJ2-1
v_call: TRBV12-3/TRBV12-4
d_call: TRBD2
clone_size: few